This TCR beta chain derives from a study of OX40 agonist ivuxolimab in advanced cancers. Study-wide results and limits: Mean expanded clone counts were higher in CD8+ than CD4+ T cells. Partial responders at 0.1-3.0 mg/kg had among the lowest clonal expansion.

Generated by immunoSEQ multiplex PCR, the TCRdb table keeps only in-frame clones and is missing some. The sample holds 67,000 or so clones, around four fifths seen once. Comment on this clone: Its antigen is unknown.

This TCR derives from an adult with an advanced solid tumor such as melanoma, head and neck, liver or kidney cancer. The specimen comprised CD4+ or CD8+ T cells sorted from blood, sampled in a trial of the OX40 agonist ivuxolimab.

For the CDR3, the DNA is TGTGCCAGCAGCTCGTGGACTAGCGACAACAATGAGCAGTTCTTC. This gives the protein CASSSWTSDNNEQFF. This rearrangement joins TRBV11-2 to TRBJ2-1, with 9 nucleotides matching TRBD2. The germline V gene encodes CDR1 SGHAT and CDR2 FQNNGV. The CDR3 has 15 amino acids. With 4 bases clipped from V and 5 bases from J, the junction kept 6 bases outside the gene matches.